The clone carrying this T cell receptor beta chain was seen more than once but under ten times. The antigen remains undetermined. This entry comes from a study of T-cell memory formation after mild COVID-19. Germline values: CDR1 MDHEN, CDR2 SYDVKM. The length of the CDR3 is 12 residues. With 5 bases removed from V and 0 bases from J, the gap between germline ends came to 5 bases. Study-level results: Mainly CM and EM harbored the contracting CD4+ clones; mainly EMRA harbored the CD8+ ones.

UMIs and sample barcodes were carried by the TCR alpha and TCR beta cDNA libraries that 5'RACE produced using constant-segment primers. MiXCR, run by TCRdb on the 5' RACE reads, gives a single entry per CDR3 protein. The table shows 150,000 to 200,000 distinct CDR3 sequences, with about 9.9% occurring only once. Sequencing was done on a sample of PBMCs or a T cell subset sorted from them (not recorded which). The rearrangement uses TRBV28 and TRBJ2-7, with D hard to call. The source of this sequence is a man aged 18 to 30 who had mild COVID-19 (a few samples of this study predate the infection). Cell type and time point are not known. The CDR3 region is CASSQSSYEQYV. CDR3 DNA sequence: TGTGCCAGCAGTCAAAGCTCCTACGAGCAGTACGTC.